This TCR beta chain was profiled in a study of blood T cell repertoires in COVID-19. The wider study: Material from acute and convalescent COVID-19 was sourced from the United States, Italy and Spain. T cells, B-cell-depleted T cells, or PBMCs supplied cDNA or gDNA.

Under the authors' procedure: Amplifying reference gene primers gave estimates of nucleated cell counts. Repertoires were generated with immunoSEQ multiplex PCR, while TCRdb's copy carries only in-frame clones and drops some. V, J and clone size derive from that table, while D and trimming were established from the DNA sequence. The table lists roughly 60,000 clones, 70% to 90% of them singletons. V was pared by 0 bases and J by 7 bases, with 10 bases between. Germline V CDR1 and CDR2: SGHKS, YYEKEE (reference sequence). The CDR3 is 13 residues long. The TCR was taken from a human donor in a cohort sampled during active COVID-19. Sequenced input: peripheral blood. The V and J genes are TRBV5-5 and TRBJ2-5, with D possibly TRBD2 on 5 matching bases. For the CDR3, the DNA is TGTGCCAGCAGCTTGGGTAGCGTCGGGACCCAGTACTTC. Residues: CASSLGSVGTQYF.